This entry is about one T cell receptor beta chain. The V and J ends lost 4 bases and 8 bases respectively, with 8 bases between them. The CDR3 loop spans 12 amino acids. The data are from a study of blood T cell repertoires in COVID-19. Clones were read by immunoSEQ multiplex PCR, and TCRdb kept only the in-frame ones, dropping some. The data contain about 170,000 clones, around 93% of them singletons. Sequenced material: peripheral blood. This rearrangement joins TRBV12-3 or TRBV12-4 to TRBJ1-4, with D unclear. The sequence was collected from a woman aged 45-60 years with acute or convalescent COVID-19. CDR3 sequence (DNA): TGTGCCAGCAGTTCGACTGGGGAAAAACTGTTTTTT. Encoded protein: CASSSTGEKLFF.